The rows below give T cell receptor beta chains drawn from one sample of a study of cytomegalovirus exposure and HLA in healthy donors. Using immunoSEQ multiplex PCR, the repertoire was profiled, and TCRdb retains in-frame clones only, with some absent. Of under 150,000 clones detected, over 60% appear once; the ten largest clones hold roughly 1.8%. The specimen sequenced was PBMCs. The source is a woman aged 40-49 years in good health and CMV-seronegative. CDR3s include the opening cysteine and the closing phenylalanine or tryptophan. The D gene is left open where the match is weak. Not every row has a clone size; where given, it reads once, few, many or a size class.

V gene: TRBV19
D gene: .
J gene: TRBJ2-3
clone size: .
CDR3 DNA: TGTGCCAGTAGTCCGACACGGGGAGATACGCAGTATTTT
CDR3 protein: CASSPTRGDTQYF

V gene: TRBV5-4
D gene: TRBD2
J gene: TRBJ2-3
clone size: .
CDR3 DNA: TGTGCCAGCACCGTGGATGGGGGAGGGCCAAGAACAGATACGCAGTATTTT
CDR3 protein: CASTVDGGGPRTDTQYF

V gene: TRBV5-4
D gene: TRBD2
J gene: TRBJ2-4
clone size: .
CDR3 DNA: TGTGCCAGCAGCTTGGGTCGGGAGGGAAGGCGGTCCAAAAACATTCAGTACTTC
CDR3 protein: CASSLGREGRRSKNIQYF

V gene: TRBV10-1
D gene: .
J gene: TRBJ2-7
clone size: .
CDR3 DNA: TGCGCCAGCGCCACCGATGGGGGCGGGAGATCCGAGCAGTACTTC
CDR3 protein: CASATDGGGRSEQYF

V gene: TRBV9
D gene: TRBD1
J gene: TRBJ2-7
clone size: .
CDR3 DNA: TGTGCCAGCAGCGTTTCACAGGGGGAATGGGACGAGCAGTACTTC
CDR3 protein: CASSVSQGEWDEQYF

V gene: TRBV19
D gene: .
J gene: TRBJ1-1
clone size: .
CDR3 DNA: TGTGCCAGCAGCCGCGGCAGACTGAACACTGAAGCTTTCTTT
CDR3 protein: CASSRGRLNTEAFF

V gene: TRBV27
D gene: .
J gene: TRBJ1-1
clone size: .
CDR3 DNA: TGTGCCAGCAGTTTGGAACAGGGCCTTTTAGCTTTCTTT
CDR3 protein: CASSLEQGLLAFF

V gene: TRBV2
D gene: .
J gene: TRBJ2-7
clone size: .
CDR3 DNA: TGTGCCAGCACTCTCAGGGAAAGCTCCTACGAGCAGTACTTC
CDR3 protein: CASTLRESSYEQYF

V gene: TRBV2
D gene: TRBD1
J gene: TRBJ2-1
clone size: few
CDR3 DNA: TGTGCCAGCAGGGACAGGGTAGCCAATGAGCAGTTCTTC
CDR3 protein: CASRDRVANEQFF

V gene: TRBV11-2
D gene: .
J gene: TRBJ1-4
clone size: .
CDR3 DNA: TGTGCCAGCAGCCCGAATGGAGGGATGGTAGCAACTAATGAAAAACTGTTTTTT
CDR3 protein: CASSPNGGMVATNEKLFF

V gene: TRBV4-1
D gene: TRBD2
J gene: TRBJ2-1
clone size: .
CDR3 DNA: TGCGCCAGCAGCCTCCTAGCGGGGGGATCCTACAATGAGCAGTTCTTC
CDR3 protein: CASSLLAGGSYNEQFF

V gene: TRBV6-5
D gene: .
J gene: TRBJ1-2
clone size: few
CDR3 DNA: TGTGCCAGCAGTCCAGGGACTATCCCACACGATGGCTACACCTTC
CDR3 protein: CASSPGTIPHDGYTF

V gene: TRBV25-1
D gene: TRBD1
J gene: TRBJ1-6
clone size: once
CDR3 DNA: TGTGCCAGCAGGGGGAACAGACAGGGGTGGTCTTCACCCCTCCACTTT
CDR3 protein: CASRGNRQGWSSPLHF

V gene: TRBV6-4
D gene: TRBD2
J gene: TRBJ2-7
clone size: .
CDR3 DNA: TGTGCCAGCAGTCTCAACCCTAGCGGGGGGCACTACGAGCAGTACTTC
CDR3 protein: CASSLNPSGGHYEQYF

V gene: TRBV5-4
D gene: .
J gene: TRBJ2-7
clone size: .
CDR3 DNA: TGTGCCAGCAGCTTGGGGTTCGTTGCGGGAGAGCAGTACTTC
CDR3 protein: CASSLGFVAGEQYF

V gene: TRBV5-4
D gene: TRBD1
J gene: TRBJ2-1
clone size: .
CDR3 DNA: TGTGCCAGCAGACGAGGGGACAGGGGGCCGGATGAGCAGTTCTTC
CDR3 protein: CASRRGDRGPDEQFF

V gene: TRBV6-6
D gene: .
J gene: TRBJ1-1
clone size: .
CDR3 DNA: TGTGCCAGCAGTTACTCGAGGGAAACTGAAGCTTTCTTT
CDR3 protein: CASSYSRETEAFF

V gene: TRBV19
D gene: TRBD1
J gene: TRBJ1-5
clone size: .
CDR3 DNA: TGTGCCAGTAGTACCCGGACAGGGGTTGGCCATAGCAATCAGCCCCAGCATTTT
CDR3 protein: CASSTRTGVGHSNQPQHF

V gene: TRBV18
D gene: .
J gene: TRBJ1-5
clone size: .
CDR3 DNA: TGTGCCAGCTCCCCCGGGCGGGATCAGCCCCAGCATTTT
CDR3 protein: CASSPGRDQPQHF

V gene: TRBV27
D gene: .
J gene: TRBJ2-1
clone size: .
CDR3 DNA: TGTGCCAGCACCGCACTAGCTTACAACTCCTACAATGAGCAGTTCTTC
CDR3 protein: CASTALAYNSYNEQFF

V gene: TRBV4-1
D gene: TRBD1
J gene: TRBJ1-2
clone size: .
CDR3 DNA: TGCGCCAGCAGCGGCCCTGGACCGGCAGGGGGCGGCTACACCTTC
CDR3 protein: CASSGPGPAGGGYTF

V gene: TRBV21-1
D gene: .
J gene: TRBJ2-5
clone size: .
CDR3 DNA: TGTGCCAGCAGCAAAAATCGGCAACTAATAAGGTTAGGAGAGACCCAGTACTTC
CDR3 protein: CASSKNRQLIRLGETQYF

V gene: TRBV4-1
D gene: .
J gene: TRBJ1-2
clone size: .
CDR3 DNA: TGCGCCAGCAGCCAGAGTCCCTCACAGGAGAACTATGGCTACACCTTC
CDR3 protein: CASSQSPSQENYGYTF

V gene: TRBV6-1
D gene: TRBD1
J gene: TRBJ1-4
clone size: few
CDR3 DNA: TGTGCCAGCAGCCTAACAGGGGAGAATGAAAAACTGTTTTTT
CDR3 protein: CASSLTGENEKLFF

V gene: TRBV5-4
D gene: .
J gene: TRBJ1-4
clone size: once
CDR3 DNA: TGTGCCAGCAGCTTGTCGGGAACTAATGAAAAACTGTTTTTT
CDR3 protein: CASSLSGTNEKLFF

V gene: TRBV7-2
D gene: .
J gene: TRBJ1-2
clone size: .
CDR3 DNA: TGTGCCAGCAGCTTAGGACATCAGGTCGGCTATGGCTACACCTTC
CDR3 protein: CASSLGHQVGYGYTF

V gene: TRBV6-6
D gene: .
J gene: TRBJ1-2
clone size: .
CDR3 DNA: TGTGCCAGCAGGGACGGGGGGTATGGCTACACCTTC
CDR3 protein: CASRDGGYGYTF

V gene: TRBV7-9
D gene: .
J gene: TRBJ2-6
clone size: .
CDR3 DNA: TGTGCCAGCAGCCCTGGAGGCTCTGGGGCCAACGTCCTGACTTTC
CDR3 protein: CASSPGGSGANVLTF

V gene: TRBV6-5
D gene: TRBD1
J gene: TRBJ1-2
clone size: .
CDR3 DNA: TGTGCCAGCAGTCACCAAGGGGGCAGCAACTATGGCTACACCTTC
CDR3 protein: CASSHQGGSNYGYTF

V gene: TRBV18
D gene: .
J gene: TRBJ2-5
clone size: few
CDR3 DNA: TGTGCCAGCTCACCAGACATCCAAGAGACCCAGTACTTC
CDR3 protein: CASSPDIQETQYF

V gene: TRBV28
D gene: TRBD1
J gene: TRBJ1-2
clone size: .
CDR3 DNA: TGTGCCAGCAGTTCCCCCGGGACAGGGGATGGCTACACCTTC
CDR3 protein: CASSSPGTGDGYTF

V gene: TRBV10-1
D gene: .
J gene: TRBJ2-1
clone size: .
CDR3 DNA: TGCGCCAGCAGTGAAGGGGATGGCTCCTACAATGAGCAGTTCTTC
CDR3 protein: CASSEGDGSYNEQFF

V gene: TRBV6-4
D gene: TRBD1
J gene: TRBJ2-3
clone size: few
CDR3 DNA: TGTGCCAGCATCCACCTCCGGGACAGAAACTTCACAGATACGCAGTATTTT
CDR3 protein: CASIHLRDRNFTDTQYF

V gene: TRBV9
D gene: .
J gene: TRBJ1-5
clone size: .
CDR3 DNA: TGTGCCAGCAGCGTAGGGGCAGGGACTGATAGCAATCAGCCCCAGCATTTT
CDR3 protein: CASSVGAGTDSNQPQHF

V gene: TRBV19
D gene: TRBD1
J gene: TRBJ1-1
clone size: few
CDR3 DNA: TGTGCCAGTAGTATGGTCTTCGGGACAGGCGCTGAAGCTTTCTTT
CDR3 protein: CASSMVFGTGAEAFF

V gene: TRBV4-1
D gene: .
J gene: TRBJ2-3
clone size: few
CDR3 DNA: TGCGCCAGCAGCCAACCAACGGTCCGCCGGGATACGCAGTATTTT
CDR3 protein: CASSQPTVRRDTQYF

V gene: TRBV11-2
D gene: .
J gene: TRBJ2-6
clone size: .
CDR3 DNA: TGTGCCAGCAGCTTTACAGAGTCTGGGGCCAACGTCCTGACTTTC
CDR3 protein: CASSFTESGANVLTF

V gene: TRBV5-1
D gene: .
J gene: TRBJ2-3
clone size: once
CDR3 DNA: TGCGCCAGCAGCCTAGAGACAGACACAGATACGCAGTATTTT
CDR3 protein: CASSLETDTDTQYF

V gene: TRBV30
D gene: .
J gene: TRBJ2-7
clone size: .
CDR3 DNA: TGTGCCTGGAGTTGGGACTCCTCCTACGAGCAGTACTTC
CDR3 protein: CAWSWDSSYEQYF

V gene: TRBV30
D gene: .
J gene: TRBJ1-3
clone size: .
CDR3 DNA: TGTGCCTGGAGTCGTAATCCGTACTCTGGAAACACCATATATTTT
CDR3 protein: CAWSRNPYSGNTIYF

V gene: TRBV19
D gene: .
J gene: TRBJ2-3
clone size: .
CDR3 DNA: TGTGCCAGTAGTATCGGACAGATTAACACAGATACGCAGTATTTT
CDR3 protein: CASSIGQINTDTQYF

V gene: TRBV30
D gene: TRBD1
J gene: TRBJ1-2
clone size: .
CDR3 DNA: TGTGCCGCCGACGGAGGGGGCCGGTATGGCTACACCTTC
CDR3 protein: CAADGGGRYGYTF

V gene: TRBV15
D gene: .
J gene: TRBJ2-1
clone size: once
CDR3 DNA: TGTGCCACCAGCAGAGATCTGGAGCAGGGTTACAATGAGCAGTTCTTC
CDR3 protein: CATSRDLEQGYNEQFF

V gene: TRBV2
D gene: .
J gene: TRBJ2-5
clone size: .
CDR3 DNA: TGTGCCAGCAGGCTATCTCCGGAGACCCAGTACTTC
CDR3 protein: CASRLSPETQYF

V gene: TRBV2
D gene: .
J gene: TRBJ1-2
clone size: .
CDR3 DNA: TGTGCCAGCAGTCGGGATGACTATGGCTACACCTTC
CDR3 protein: CASSRDDYGYTF

V gene: TRBV2
D gene: TRBD2
J gene: TRBJ2-3
clone size: few
CDR3 DNA: TGTGCCAGCAGTGACACTAGCGGGAGAGGAGATACGCAGTATTTT
CDR3 protein: CASSDTSGRGDTQYF

V gene: TRBV7-9
D gene: TRBD1
J gene: TRBJ2-7
clone size: .
CDR3 DNA: TGTGCCAGGATACTACTTTTGGGCAGGGGGTTCTACGAGCAGTACTTC
CDR3 protein: CARILLLGRGFYEQYF

V gene: TRBV2
D gene: TRBD1
J gene: TRBJ1-5
clone size: .
CDR3 DNA: TGTGCCAGCACGGAGGGTCAGGGGGATCAGCCCCAGCATTTT
CDR3 protein: CASTEGQGDQPQHF

V gene: TRBV7-9
D gene: TRBD1
J gene: TRBJ2-3
clone size: few
CDR3 DNA: TGTGCCAGCACGTGGACAGGCCATTCCTCTGGTACGCAGTATTTT
CDR3 protein: CASTWTGHSSGTQYF

V gene: TRBV19
D gene: .
J gene: TRBJ1-3
clone size: few
CDR3 DNA: TGTGCCAGTAGTATGGTCCACCTGGGGGCTCCTGGAAACACCATATATTTT
CDR3 protein: CASSMVHLGAPGNTIYF

V gene: TRBV30
D gene: .
J gene: TRBJ2-7
clone size: .
CDR3 DNA: TGTGCCTGGATTCCCAGGGGAACCTACGAGCAGTACTTC
CDR3 protein: CAWIPRGTYEQYF

V gene: TRBV4-2
D gene: TRBD2
J gene: TRBJ2-7
clone size: .
CDR3 DNA: TGTGCCAGCAGCCGAGACGGGAGGGAAAACGAGCAGTACTTC
CDR3 protein: CASSRDGRENEQYF

V gene: TRBV7-8
D gene: .
J gene: TRBJ1-6
clone size: .
CDR3 DNA: TGTGCCAGCAGCCTAACGACAGTCAATTCACCCCTCCACTTT
CDR3 protein: CASSLTTVNSPLHF

V gene: TRBV4-1
D gene: .
J gene: TRBJ2-7
clone size: .
CDR3 DNA: TGCGCCAGCAGCCAAGTAGGACAGAGCTACGAGCAGTACTTC
CDR3 protein: CASSQVGQSYEQYF